Included here is one T cell receptor beta chain sequence, with context. V dropped 2 bases and J dropped 0; count of bases not matched to a gene: 15. Per the germline V gene, CDR1 is KGHSH and CDR2 is LQKENI. The CDR3 loop spans 20 amino acids. Data came from immunoSEQ multiplex PCR; TCRdb stores just in-frame clones and leaves some out. Of 93,000 or so clones in the sample, roughly 90% were seen once. This record comes from a study of blood T cell repertoires in COVID-19. In the study overall: Spain, Italy and the United States supplied samples that represented acute and convalescent COVID-19.

The chain recombines TRBV18 with TRBJ1-3, with 8 nucleotides matching TRBD1. Sequencing input: peripheral blood. The source is a human donor in a cohort sampled during active COVID-19. The CDR3 loop is CASSPEVRTGPTLSGNTIYF. The DNA of the CDR3 is TGTGCCAGCTCACCAGAAGTTCGGACAGGGCCCACTCTCTCTGGAAACACCATATATTTT.